The sequence of this TCR beta chain was determined in a study of blood T cells in healthy people across ages (dated by TCRdb to about 2015). For the study in its entirety: Template switching captured roughly one uniquely barcoded TCR beta cDNA molecule per two T cells in model experiments. Age-related changes in TCR beta repertoire diversity were measured in the study by deep sequencing normalized with unique cDNA molecular identifiers. The donors were divided into four age groups: young (average around 17 years), middle-aged (approximately 42), aged (roughly 66) and long-lived (about 80). For two donors (one aged 18 to 29 and one aged 80 or older), the study analyzed two additional independent replicas of 1 million unique cDNA reads from the same blood draw. Broader findings and caveats from the paper: Bulk unsorted PBMC profiling prevented conclusive comparison of naive and antigen-experienced compartments. Observed TCR beta diversity per million T cells fell roughly linearly with age, and a significant reduction was already apparent by age approximately 40. Total diversity estimates from one million sequenced T cells were considered lower bounds and underestimates. Observed TCR beta diversity correlated strongly with the percentage of naive T cells measured by flow cytometry. The CMV infection status of donors was not known, potentially confounding age-related changes in expanded clonotypes. The long-lived group showed more naive CD4+ T cells, fewer expanded clones and increased TCR diversity than the aged group, suggesting age selection.

Donors were about 36 systemically healthy Caucasian individuals from Russia aged roughly 6 to 90 years. Each donor gave roughly 11 milliliters of peripheral blood, drawn into EDTA-treated Vacutainer tubes. Ficoll-Paque density-gradient centrifugation was used to isolate PBMCs, with at least 6.5 million obtained per sample. Trizol reagent was used to extract total RNA from the PBMCs, yielding at least 5 micrograms per sample. For every donor, an aliquot of PBMCs went through flow cytometry to measure the percentages of naive CD45RAhigh/CD27high T cells. As regards this clonotype: Its antigen is unknown. Per-base qualities were not stored, and no clone one base away is much larger.

The method was 5' RACE. These reads were obtained on an Illumina HiSeq 2500. A second PCR of about 6 to 11 cycles was performed with a sample-barcoded 5' primer and a J-beta primer mix. A unique molecular identifier was introduced onto each TCR beta cDNA molecule by a template-switch 5' adaptor carrying 12 random nucleotides. Each sample yielded at least 3 million CDR3-containing paired-end reads. First-strand cDNA synthesis was performed from all RNA using the Mint cDNA synthesis kit, with priming by a TRBC-specific oligonucleotide. Following uracil-DNA glycosylase treatment, a first 18-cycle PCR with universal primers M1SS and BC2_uni_R was performed on all cDNA. The study's own analysis went as follows. Normalization of each sample was performed by random selection of 1 million high-quality reads, each carrying a distinct molecular identifier. Reads with shared molecular identifiers were discarded instead of being binned into consensus sequences. CDR3 identification, clonotype clustering and error correction used MiTCR with a Q25 quality threshold and the strictest error-elimination algorithm. A nonparametric unseen species model using Euler transformation provided a lower-bound estimate of total TCR beta diversity. The public reads were quality trimmed at Q25 with fastp and then assembled into clones with MiXCR by TCRdb, keeping productive beta chains. Each CDR3 protein gets just one entry, which takes the most common genes and DNA from the rows behind it. Clone size and V and J calls follow TCRdb, not the original study. The sample has 550,000 to 650,000 distinct CDR3 sequences on record, about 29% of them singletons. The ten largest clonotypes hold over 3.5% of the sample.

Separately, the same data were catalogued under a study of T cells of mothers and their children. In that second paper, the authors write: Donors were nine systemically healthy Caucasian individuals: three mothers and their six children. cDNA synthesis used all of the extracted RNA, with roughly 1.5 ug of RNA in each 15 ul reaction. Sample barcodes and 2-4 random nucleotides were added via the M1S primer in the second PCR. Each mother yielded over 9.5 million TCR beta CDR3 reads and each child roughly 2.9 million reads. Thymic selection shapes the output of TCR recombination in a similar way in related and unrelated pairs, and inherited differences have a minor effect. Normalized repertoire overlap in related mother-child pairs was always slightly higher than in unrelated mother-child pairs, but the difference was never significant. No persistent microchimeric T cell clones were found, with a detection sensitivity of approximately 110 clones per million clonotypes. In the study, deep NGS was used to compare the TCR beta repertoires of mothers and children, and features distinguishing related mother-child pairs from unrelated individuals were sought. On average, the children were about 10 +/- 4 years old, while the mothers were 40 +/- 4 years old. After adapter ligation was performed with NEBNext reagents, the libraries were sequenced on an Illumina HiSeq 2000 with 100+100 nt paired-end reads. To prevent cross-contamination, the mother and child libraries were prepared one month apart and sequenced in separate runs. Between 500,000 and 2,000,000 distinct TCR beta clonotypes were identified per donor. Naive TCR beta clonotypes were estimated from low-frequency clonotypes matched to each donor's FACS-determined naive share, without sorting.

Sequencing input: blood. The TCR sequence derives from a boy aged 2 to 10 in good health.

At the DNA level, the sequence is TGCAGTGCTAGGTTGCAATCCCAAGAGACCCAGTACTTC. It codes for CSARLQSQETQYF. The receptor chain draws on TRBV20-1 and TRBJ2-5; there is no confident call for the D gene. From the cysteine up to the phenylalanine, the CDR3 has a length of 13 residues. Only the CDR3 portion is preserved as DNA: 39 bases, with reading frame beginning at the first base. V lost 3 bases and J lost 1 base; the stretch between them is 9 bases long. CDR1 and CDR2 (DFQATT, SNEGSKA) derive from the germline V gene (reference sequence).